This TCR beta chain emerged from a study of early stage breast cancer tumors (dated by TCRdb to the late 2010s). About the study as a whole: Of the 16 invasive breast tumors, 12 to 13 were found to be estrogen receptor-positive, progesterone receptor-positive and HER2-negative. Most of the 12 ER+/PR+/HER2- tumors were invasive ductal carcinomas, while the other four were invasive lobular carcinomas. The average read coverage per sample was roughly 10-fold. The samples as a whole yielded a few million detected templates, corresponding to some 1 million unique clonotypes. On the study overall, not on this receptor specifically: Analysis by tumor subtype was prevented by the small cohort size. Enriched TCRB sequences shared across patients were mostly commonly generated sequences, unlikely to play an important role in the tumor microenvironment. Repertoires from blood and normal breast were more alike than repertoires from blood and tumor, and in about 90% of the 16 patients, comparing each tissue with blood separated tumor from normal. Bulk genomic DNA sequencing of unsorted cells missed chain pairing and functional markers such as CD4, CD8 and FOXP3. Compared with adjacent normal breast tissue, tumors had higher clonality and around 2.7-fold greater T cell density.

V ends up 2 bases short and J 10 bases short, with an unmatched junction base count of 6. The CDR3 numbers 14 residues from cysteine through phenylalanine. CDR3 DNA only is kept here, 42 bases in frame from base 1. CDR1 and CDR2 are drawn from the germline V gene (reference sequence): SEHNR, FQNEAQ. Of note for this clone: Its antigen remains undetermined. Base qualities are missing; no much larger clone stands one base away.

Each sample was amplified as two independent genomic DNA replicates: 0.45 to 0.5 ug for blood and approximately 1.5 ug for tumor or normal breast. Following the manufacturer's instructions, the ImmunoSeq Intro kit was used to carry out TCRB sequencing on genomic DNA. The multiplex PCR ran for 30 to 35 cycles using proprietary primers and spike-in control sequences for absolute quantification. An 87-bp fragment spanning the CDR3 and flanking V and J genes was sequenced with single-end 150-bp reads. Seven samples, each with two replicates, were multiplexed per lane of an Illumina MiSeq using version 3.0 chemistry. Regarding the original processing steps: Raw data were processed by the vendor's proprietary pipeline, with both replicates merged into one result per sample. Productive rearrangements sharing the V-gene family, CDR3 amino acid sequence and J-gene segment were defined as clonotypes. Clonality was computed as 1 minus the normalized Shannon entropy (Pielou evenness) of TCRB abundances. To estimate T cell density, the total number of templates was divided by the input cell count, which was inferred from how much DNA went in. Recon was used with default parameters to estimate total repertoire diversity and clonality. A clonotype was considered tumor-enriched if its abundance in tumor exceeded 0.1% and was at least 32-fold higher than its abundance in normal breast. TCRdb's version of the immuneACCESS table is confined to in-frame rearrangements and falls short of the full clone set. An unresolved V gene accounts for under half of the shortfall where checked; the remainder is of unknown origin. Clonal size and the V and J genes are those of that table, whereas D and trimming came from the DNA. Counted in this sample were more than 65,000 clones; around 80% of them appeared once. The ten largest clonotypes hold 4% to 5% of the sample.

The study profiled bulk TCR beta-chain repertoires in matched peripheral blood, tumor and adjacent normal breast tissue taken from about 15 patients with early-stage breast cancer. Before surgery, whole blood (about 5-10 mL) was collected into EDTA tubes and processed within 2 hours. Peripheral blood mononuclear cells were isolated by Ficoll-Paque centrifugation in SepMate-50 tubes. For storage in liquid nitrogen, PBMCs were cryopreserved as aliquots of about 1.9 to 4 million cells in roughly 90% FBS with roughly 10% DMSO. The Qiagen AllPrep DNA/RNA Mini kit was used for genomic DNA extraction. What was sequenced was blood. The TCR sequence derives from a person aged 35-50 years with breast cancer. The sequence is built from TRBV7-9 and TRBJ2-1, and 9 junction bases match TRBD2. DNA sequence: TGTGCCAGCAGCTTAATAGCGGGAGATCAAGAGCAGTTCTTC. Its protein reads: CASSLIAGDQEQFF.